These 22 T cell receptor beta chains were sequenced from one sample in a study of tumor-infiltrating lymphocytes in localized non-small cell lung cancer. Sequenced by immunoSEQ multiplex PCR; TCRdb stores in-frame clones only, minus some. The sample shows 15,000 or so clones, around 79% of them seen only once. Sequenced sample: lung tumor tissue. These receptors were taken from a human donor with non-small cell lung cancer.

The chain employs TRBV30 and TRBJ2-7; D tentatively reads TRBD1 or TRBD2 (7 bases each). V was shortened by 2 bases and J by 0 bases, with 11 bases between the two germline ends. The CDR3 spans 14 residues. The V gene's germline CDR1 is GTSNPN and CDR2 SVGIG (reference sequence). The CDR3 sequence: CAWSPGGGSYEQYF. CDR3 coding DNA: TGTGCCTGGAGTCCAGGGGGGGGCTCCTACGAGCAGTACTTC.

V usage is TRBV7-9 and J usage is TRBJ1-1; no clear D. CDR3 size: 13 residues. V lost 2 bases to trimming and J lost 4 bases, with 8 bases between them. Per the germline V gene, CDR1 is SEHNR and CDR2 is FQNEAQ (reference sequence). CDR3 nucleotides: TGTGCCAGCAGCTTAAGGCGAGGCACTGAAGCTTTCTTT. This gives the protein CASSLRRGTEAFF.

The V call is TRBV9, the J call TRBJ2-1; 7 bases are shared with TRBD2. Germline CDR1 reads SGDLS; CDR2 reads YYNGEE. The CDR3 consists of 17 residues. Trimming cost V 0 bases and J 5 bases; bases outside gene matches: 11. CDR3 in amino acids: CASSVEPWGGSHNEQFF. The CDR3 DNA reads TGTGCCAGCAGCGTAGAGCCCTGGGGCGGGAGTCACAATGAGCAGTTCTTC. Full variable domain (missing parts from reference TRBV9 and TRBJ2-1): DSGVTQTPKHLITATGQRVTLRCSPRSGDLSVYWYQQSLDQGLQFLIQYYNGEERAKGNILERFSAQQFPDLHSELNLSSLELGDSALYFCASSVEPWGGSHNEQFFGPGTRLTVL.

This chain uses TRBV7-9 with TRBJ1-3; D uncertain. This CDR3 is 15 amino acids long. V was clipped by 4 bases and J by 1 base, with 11 bases between them. Germline loops: CDR1 SEHNR, CDR2 FQNEAQ (reference sequence). CDR3 sequence reads: CASSSQVLSGNTIYF. The DNA of the CDR3 is TGTGCCAGCAGCTCCCAGGTTCTGTCTGGAAACACCATATATTTT. The whole variable domain, remainder taken from reference TRBV7-9 and TRBJ1-3, is DTGVSQNPRHKITKRGQNVTFRCDPISEHNRLYWYRQTLGQGPEFLTYFQNEAQLEKSRLLSDRFSAERPKGSFSTLEIQRTEQGDSAMYLCASSSQVLSGNTIYFGEGSWLTVV.

This chain uses TRBV5-6 with TRBJ1-1; D may be TRBD1 (5 bases). CDR1 is SGHDT and CDR2 is YYEEEE in the germline V gene. This CDR3 is 14 amino acids long. V dropped 4 bases and J dropped 6 bases, with 16 bases sitting between them. In nucleotides, the CDR3 is TGTGCCAGCAGCCGATTCCAGGGTTCGTCTGAAGCTTTCTTT. This gives the protein CASSRFQGSSEAFF.

The chain carries TRBV4-3 and TRBJ1-2; D might be TRBD1 (6 bases). The CDR3 contains 15 residues. Trimming pared 1 base from V and 4 bases from J, leaving 13 bases between. Germline V lookup: CDR1 LGHNA, CDR2 YSLEER. CDR3: CASSQVNGQSYGYTF. Here the CDR3 DNA reads TGCGCCAGCAGCCAAGTTAACGGACAGAGCTATGGCTACACCTTC.

J is TRBJ2-7 and V is TRBV6-5, with TRBD2 matching 8 bases. Germline CDR1 reads MNHEY; CDR2 reads SVGAGI. The CDR3 has 16 residues. With 2 bases clipped from V and 0 bases from J, the junction kept 6 bases outside the gene matches. CDR3 sequence: CASSYGTSSLSYEQYF. In nucleotides, the CDR3 is TGTGCCAGCAGTTACGGGACTAGTTCCCTCTCCTACGAGCAGTACTTC.

This clone has just a few counts. The chain recombines TRBV27 with TRBJ2-7; D is undetermined. This CDR3 contains 12 residues. Trimming took off 6 bases at V and 4 bases at J, with 10 bases between the two ends. CDR1 MNHEY and CDR2 SMNVEV come from the germline V gene (reference sequence). Here the CDR3 DNA reads TGTGCCAGCAGGACCGGGCAATACGAGCAGTACTTC. Protein product: CASRTGQYEQYF.

The chain couples TRBV27 to TRBJ2-5, with 8 bases identical to TRBD2. V dropped 5 bases and J dropped 0; count of bases not matched to a gene: 2. Germline values: CDR1 MNHEY, CDR2 SMNVEV (reference sequence). This CDR3 spans 14 amino acids. This CDR3 reads CASSTGGYQETQYF. CDR3 nucleotide sequence: TGTGCCAGCAGTACGGGAGGGTACCAAGAGACCCAGTACTTC.

This chain links TRBV28 with TRBJ2-1; 10 bases are a match to TRBD2. The ends lost 8 bases at V and 6 bases at J; junction bases unmatched: 19. The CDR3 sequence is 18 residues long. CDR1 is MDHEN, CDR2 SYDVKM, per germline. The CDR3 protein is CASGPGGLAGVSGNEQFF. Written as DNA, the CDR3 is TGTGCCAGCGGACCCGGTGGGCTAGCGGGAGTGTCAGGCAATGAGCAGTTCTTC.

CDR3 amino acids: CASSPRSDTTDTQYF. CDR3 nucleotides: TGTGCCAGCTCACCACGATCGGACACCACAGATACGCAGTATTTT. V gene TRBV18 combines with J gene TRBJ2-3; perhaps TRBD1 as D (5 bases). This CDR3 has 15 residues. Deletions cut 1 base from V and 2 bases from J, with 10 bases between. The V gene's germline CDR1 is KGHSH and CDR2 LQKENI. The full variable domain, its missing parts supplied by reference TRBV18 and TRBJ2-3, is NAGVMQNPRHLVRRRGQEARLRCSPMKGHSHVYWYRQLPEEGLKFMVYLQKENIIDESGMPKERFSAEFPKEGPSILRIQQVVRGDSAAYFCASSPRSDTTDTQYFGPGTRLTVL.

V and J are TRBV2 and TRBJ2-2; perhaps TRBD2 as D (6 bases). The CDR3 length is 14 residues. V lost 8 bases and J 0 bases, leaving 10 bases between the germline ends. Germline assignment: CDR1 SNHLY and CDR2 FYNNEI. CDR3 sequence (DNA): TGTGCCAGCCGCGGGACTTCGAACACCGGGGAGCTGTTTTTT. Amino acid sequence: CASRGTSNTGELFF.

The CDR3 bases are TGTGCCAGCAGCCCGATGGGCAGCTATCAGCCCCAGCATTTT. Protein product: CASSPMGSYQPQHF. The chain couples TRBV27 to TRBJ1-5; no firm D call. The CDR3 is made up of 14 amino acids. Trimming shortened V by 6 bases and J by 5 bases, and 14 bases separated the two germline ends. In germline, CDR1 is MNHEY, CDR2 SMNVEV (reference sequence).

The J gene is TRBJ1-2, the V gene TRBV2; D remains unclear. Germline V lookup: CDR1 SNHLY, CDR2 FYNNEI. CDR3 length: 11 residues. V was shortened by 8 bases and J by 5 bases, with 9 bases between the two germline ends. The CDR3 spells CASGSAYGYTF. CDR3 in DNA: TGTGCCAGCGGCTCCGCATATGGCTACACCTTC.

In DNA, the CDR3 is TGTGCCAGCAGCGTAGGAGGTAGCGGGAGTAATGAGCAGTTCTTC. Protein: CASSVGGSGSNEQFF. The V and J genes are TRBV9 and TRBJ2-1, with 9 positions matching TRBD2. Germline assignment: CDR1 SGDLS and CDR2 YYNGEE. The CDR3 contains 15 residues. The junction had 5 bases not matched to a gene; V was cut back by 0 bases and J by 7 bases.

V and J are TRBV7-2 and TRBJ2-3, with TRBD2 identical over 10 bases. Trimming cost V 5 bases and J 2 bases; bases outside gene matches: 7. The germline V gene has CDR1 SGHTA and CDR2 FQGNSA. CDR3 length equals 16 residues. CDR3 in amino acids: CASSHRLAGLTDTQYF. In DNA form, the CDR3 reads TGTGCCAGCAGCCATCGACTAGCGGGCCTCACAGATACGCAGTATTTT.

J is TRBJ2-7 and V is TRBV5-1; D not certain. The CDR3 consists of 16 residues. Germline assignment: CDR1 SGHRS and CDR2 YFSETQ. V lost 0 bases to trimming and J lost 1 base, with 14 bases between them. CDR3 amino acids: CASSLGRKRQSYEQYF. The CDR3 nucleotides are TGCGCCAGCAGCTTGGGGCGAAAACGCCAATCCTACGAGCAGTACTTC.

The sample holds one count of this clone. The chain has TRBV5-1 and TRBJ2-2; tentative D call: TRBD2 (5 bases). This CDR3 spans 13 amino acids. V gave up 6 bases and J gave up 2 bases, with 8 bases separating them. Germline assignment: CDR1 SGHRS and CDR2 YFSETQ. CDR3 amino acids: CASTRGNTGELFF. The CDR3, as DNA: TGCGCCAGCACTCGGGGAAACACCGGGGAGCTGTTTTTT.

V usage is TRBV10-3 and J usage is TRBJ1-3; 9 bases line up with TRBD1. CDR1 is ENHRY and CDR2 is SYGVKD in the germline V gene. The CDR3 extends over 15 amino acids. V lost 6 bases to trimming and J lost 0 bases; unmatched junction nucleotides: 3. CDR3 sequence: CAISDRGNSGNTIYF. DNA of the CDR3: TGTGCCATCAGCGACAGGGGGAACTCTGGAAACACCATATATTTT.

The count of this clone is one. The CDR3 DNA is TGTGCCAGCAGCTTGAATCAAAACACTGAAGCTTTCTTT. Protein: CASSLNQNTEAFF. The genes are TRBV11-2 and TRBJ1-1; no clear D gene. V was clipped by 3 bases and J by 2 bases, with 7 bases between them. CDR1 and CDR2 from the germline V gene are SGHAT and FQNNGV. The CDR3 is made up of 13 amino acids. Full variable domain (missing parts from reference TRBV11-2 and TRBJ1-1): EAGVAQSPRYKIIEKRQSVAFWCNPISGHATLYWYQQILGQGPKLLIQFQNNGVVDDSQLPKDRFSAERLKGVDSTLKIQPAKLEDSAVYLCASSLNQNTEAFFGQGTRLTVV.

With respect to this clone: At one boundary the junction diverges from the germline segment, which might be a read error. V usage is TRBV2 and J usage is TRBJ1-5, with 7 positions matching TRBD1. The CDR3 spans 13 residues. The germline V gene has CDR1 SNHLY and CDR2 FYNNEI. The CDR3 sequence is CASSGTGSLLMRF. The DNA for the CDR3 is TGTGCCAGCAGTGGGACAGGCTCTCTCTTAATGCGTTTT.

By sample fraction, this clone is medium-sized. This chain links TRBV7-9 with TRBJ2-1, with D possibly matching TRBD2 (6 bases). Germline V gene lookup returns CDR1 SEHNR and CDR2 FQNEAQ (reference sequence). The CDR3 spans 15 residues. Trimming pared 5 bases from V and 7 bases from J, leaving 18 bases between. Here the CDR3 reads CASSRGSGRGNEQFF. The CDR3 DNA is TGTGCCAGCAGCCGAGGTAGCGGAAGAGGAAATGAGCAGTTCTTC.